The clone carrying this T cell receptor (beta chain) has a handful of counts. The sample belongs to a study of blood T cell repertoires in COVID-19. Study information: Material from acute and convalescent COVID-19 was sourced from the United States, Italy and Spain. Sources were T cells, B-cell-depleted T cells, or PBMCs; the material itself was cDNA or gDNA.

One Seattle source followed patients from active infection through their disease course. Per the authors' pipeline: Amplification with reference gene primers provided the estimates of nucleated cell counts. Clones were read by immunoSEQ multiplex PCR, and TCRdb kept only the in-frame ones, dropping some. V, J and clone size are taken as reported in that table, and D and trimming were inferred from the DNA itself. This table has 300,000 to 400,000 clones, about nine tenths appearing once. Material for sequencing was peripheral blood. This clonotype originated in a man younger than 40 with COVID-19, enrolled during active disease.

The CDR3 sequence: CASSLQGPGGYTF. Here the CDR3 DNA reads TGTGCCAGCAGCCTACAGGGGCCTGGCGGCTACACCTTC. The V gene is TRBV6-5, the J gene TRBJ1-2, with 7 bases fitting TRBD1. Germline V gene lookup returns CDR1 MNHEY and CDR2 SVGAGI. This CDR3 comprises 13 residues. V trimming: 6 bases; J trimming: 8 bases; junction bases outside the gene matches: 9.